Included here is one T cell receptor (beta chain) sequence, with context. Its binding antigen is unknown. No base qualities exist here, and no much larger clone lies one base off it. The collaborating institutions used their own protocols to collect whole blood in K2EDTA tubes. For TCRbeta analysis, collaborators shipped samples as frozen whole blood, isolated PBMCs, or DNA extracted from either of those sample types. From the cysteine through the phenylalanine, the CDR3 covers 13 amino acids. CDR3 DNA only is kept here, 39 bases in frame from base 1. The germline V gene encodes CDR1 LNHNV and CDR2 YYDKDF (reference sequence). The V end loses 9 bases and the J end loses 4 bases, and a stretch of 16 bases separates them. The immunoSEQ Assay, a bias-controlled multiplex PCR, was used to amplify TCRbeta CDR3 regions from genomic DNA. As for the original processing: Nucleated cell counts per sample were estimated from amplification of reference gene primers within the assay. Sequence reads were collapsed and filtered to measure the absolute abundance of every unique TCRbeta CDR3 rearrangement. For each sample, productive Simpson clonality was calculated as the square root of Simpson's diversity index over productive rearrangements. The clones in this table, taken by TCRdb from immuneACCESS, are in-frame only. Not every clone is retained; where verified, under half of the shortfall comes from an unresolved V gene, and the cause of the rest is unknown. V and J calls plus clone size are reproduced from that table; the DNA served to infer D and trimming. For this sample there are fewer than 150,000 clones; around 85% appear just once. In total, the top ten clones hold roughly 4% of the sample.

The entry originates in a study of blood T cell repertoires in COVID-19 (dated by TCRdb to 2018 to 2020). Background for the entire study: Collaborator samples came from the United States, Italy and Spain and covered acute and convalescent phases of COVID-19. A de-identified subject ID, COVID-19 status, age in years and sex were almost always included in the sample metadata. Subjects who had been exposed to COVID-19, were actively infected with it, or had recovered from it provided the deeply sampled blood TCRbeta repertoires that made up the dataset. Where available, HLA class I and class II types were obtained from metadata supplied by the sample provider rather than from assay-based typing. The material from the prospective study consisted of cDNA or gDNA derived from T cells, B-cell-depleted T cells, or PBMCs. Samples came from the ongoing ImmuneRACE study (first 160 participants) plus 1,254 subjects from 6 global collaborators. A freely available public database, intended as a resource for researchers studying the immune response to SARS-CoV-2, is where the repertoires were released.

Study-wide conclusions, independent of this receptor: How much clinical and demographic metadata was included differed by source and by participant, and the metadata was provided uncurated.

The source material was peripheral blood. The sequence derives from a human donor in a cohort sampled during active COVID-19. The sequence joins TRBV15 to TRBJ2-7; the D region possibly corresponds to TRBD1 (5 bases align). The DNA reads TGTGCCACAACCGATGGGCCAGGGTACGAGCAGTACTTC. Its product reads: CATTDGPGYEQYF.